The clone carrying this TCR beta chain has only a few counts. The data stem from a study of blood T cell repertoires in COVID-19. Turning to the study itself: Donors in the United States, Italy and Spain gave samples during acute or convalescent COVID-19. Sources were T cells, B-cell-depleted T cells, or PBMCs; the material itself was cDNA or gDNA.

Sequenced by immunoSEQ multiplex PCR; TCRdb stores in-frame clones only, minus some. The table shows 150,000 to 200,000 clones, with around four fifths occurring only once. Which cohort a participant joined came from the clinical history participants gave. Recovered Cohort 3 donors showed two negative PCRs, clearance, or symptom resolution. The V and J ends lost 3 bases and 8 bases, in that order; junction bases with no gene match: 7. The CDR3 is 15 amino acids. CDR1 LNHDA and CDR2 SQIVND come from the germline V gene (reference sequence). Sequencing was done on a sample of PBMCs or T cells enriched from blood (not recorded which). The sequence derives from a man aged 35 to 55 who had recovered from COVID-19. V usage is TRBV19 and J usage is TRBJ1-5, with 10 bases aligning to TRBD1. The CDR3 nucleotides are TGTGCCAGTAGTATTTCGGGACAGGGGAGAAAGCCCCAGCATTTT. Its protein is CASSISGQGRKPQHF.